The 5 T cell receptor beta chains reported below all come from one sample, sequenced in a study of blood T cell repertoires in COVID-19. The table came from immunoSEQ multiplex PCR; TCRdb's copy has only in-frame clones and leaves some out. The data show hundreds of thousands of clones, about 86% seen once. Sequencing was carried out using PBMCs or T cells enriched from blood (not recorded which). These receptors came from a woman aged 35 to 49 with acute COVID-19.

The chain links TRBV5-1 to TRBJ2-1, with 8 bases matching TRBD1. The length of the CDR3 is 14 residues. CDR1 and CDR2 (germline): SGHRS, YFSETQ. After removal of 7 bases from V and 5 bases from J, the junction contained 8 bases not matched to a gene. DNA of the CDR3: TGCGCCAGCGGACACACAGGGGGAAACAATGAGCAGTTCTTC. Its protein is CASGHTGGNNEQFF.

This chain links TRBV18 with TRBJ2-1; the D gene is possibly TRBD2 (6 bases). Per the germline V gene, CDR1 is KGHSH and CDR2 is LQKENI. The ends were cut back, 1 base at V and 9 bases at J, with 10 bases in the middle. The length of the CDR3 is 13 residues. CDR3 residues: CASSPLRGTEQFF. Written as DNA, the CDR3 is TGTGCCAGCTCACCACTGCGCGGGACTGAGCAGTTCTTC.

To note about this clone: Other DNA sequences in the sample encode the same CDR3. CDR3 sequence: CASSLGLAYEQYF. In DNA form, the CDR3 reads TGTGCCAGCAGCTTAGGGCTAGCATACGAGCAGTACTTC. The gene calls are TRBV11-2 and TRBJ2-7, with D perhaps matching TRBD2 (5 bases). The length of the CDR3 is 13 residues. V was pared by 1 base and J by 4 bases, with 8 bases between. Germline V gene data show CDR1 as SGHAT and CDR2 as FQNNGV.

This rearrangement joins TRBV9 to TRBJ2-2; 8 bases match TRBD2. In germline, CDR1 is SGDLS, CDR2 YYNGEE. V trimming: 1 base; J trimming: 4 bases; junction bases outside the gene matches: 6. The CDR3 totals 16 residues. In DNA, the CDR3 is TGTGCCAGCAGCGTAAATAAGCGGGAGAGCACCGGGGAGCTGTTTTTT. Protein: CASSVNKRESTGELFF.

This CDR3 is CASSRTERTEAFF. The CDR3 coding sequence is TGTGCCAGTAGTAGAACCGAGAGGACTGAAGCTTTCTTT. The genes are TRBV19 and TRBJ1-1; no firm D call. Trimming shortened V by 4 bases and J by 5 bases, and 11 bases separated the two germline ends. Germline V gene data show CDR1 as LNHDA and CDR2 as SQIVND (reference sequence). The CDR3 has 13 amino acids. The complete variable domain, with remaining parts taken from reference TRBV19 and TRBJ1-1, reads DGGITQSPKYLFRKEGQNVTLSCEQNLNHDAMYWYRQDPGQGLRLIYYSQIVNDFQKGDIAEGYSVSREKKESFPLTVTSAQKNPTAFYLCASSRTERTEAFFGQGTRLTVV.